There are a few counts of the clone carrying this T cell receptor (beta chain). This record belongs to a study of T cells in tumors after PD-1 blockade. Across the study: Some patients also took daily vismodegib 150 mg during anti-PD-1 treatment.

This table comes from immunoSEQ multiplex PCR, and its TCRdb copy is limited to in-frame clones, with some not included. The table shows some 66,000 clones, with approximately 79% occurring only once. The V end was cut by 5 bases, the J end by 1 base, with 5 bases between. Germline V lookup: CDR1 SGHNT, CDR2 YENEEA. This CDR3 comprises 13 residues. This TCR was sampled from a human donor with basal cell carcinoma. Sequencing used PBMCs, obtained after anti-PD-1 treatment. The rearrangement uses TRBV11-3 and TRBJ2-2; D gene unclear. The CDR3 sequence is CASSKVNTGELFF. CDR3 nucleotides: TGTGCCAGCAGCAAAGTGAACACCGGGGAGCTGTTTTTT.